Shown below are 21 T cell receptor beta chains from a single sample sequenced in a study of breast tumors, draining lymph nodes, adjacent tissues. TCRdb processed the multiplex PCR reads anew with MiXCR; each CDR3 protein has one entry. The table includes about 140,000 distinct CDR3 sequences, 20% to 25% detected once. The lymph nodes were axillary draining lymph nodes from breast cancer patients. Sequencing was carried out using axillary lymph node tissue. These receptors all stem from a female donor with breast cancer. Some clones in this sample may be carry-over from other donors' samples.

As concerns this clonotype: A clone one base away is much larger, so this may be a read error. V gene TRBV2 combines with J gene TRBJ1-2; maybe TRBD1 (6 bases). This CDR3 comprises 13 residues. The germline V gene encodes CDR1 SNHLY and CDR2 FYNNEI. The CDR3 sequence: CASWDTGNHGYTF. The CDR3 DNA sequence: TGTGCCAGCTGGGACACCGGTAACCATGGCTACACCTTC.

Notes on this clonotype: This could be a read error, since a much larger clone is one nucleotide away. The chain carries TRBV2 and TRBJ1-4, with D uncertain. Germline values: CDR1 SNHLY, CDR2 FYNNEI. The germline V and J ends were trimmed by 8 bases and 11 bases, with 15 bases remaining between them. CDR3 length: 12 residues. The CDR3 here is CASRPIDLKLFF. In nucleotides, the CDR3 is TGTGCCAGCCGTCCCATAGACTTGAAACTGTTTTTT. Based on the CDR3 plus reference TRBV2 and TRBJ1-4, the full variable domain is EPEVTQTPSHQVTQMGQEVILRCVPISNHLYFYWYRQILGQKVEFLVSFYNNEISEKSEIFDDQFSVERPDGSNFTLKIRSTKLEDSAMYFCASRPIDLKLFFGSGTQLSVL.

Comments on this clonotype: The CDR3 carries no conserved terminal phenylalanine or tryptophan, so it likely arises from a read error. The rearrangement links TRBV29-1 to TRBJ2-2, with 8 positions matching TRBD1. Germline values: CDR1 SQVTM, CDR2 ANQGSEA. CDR3 size: 24 residues. V trimming: 3 bases; J trimming: 1 base; junction bases outside the gene matches: 31. CDR3 coding DNA: TGCAGCGTTGAGAGTCAATCTTTGGGATTTAGTCAAGAACCCGGGACAGGGAACACCGGGGAGCTGTTTTCT. Its translation: CSVESQSLGFSQEPGTGNTGELFS.

This clonotype was counted once. A read error is possible here, since a much larger clone lies one base away. The CDR3 DNA reads as TGTGCCAGCAGCTTTACTGGGACTAGCGGCCTTGAGCAGTTCTTC. Residues: CASSFTGTSGLEQFF. V is TRBV7-2 and J is TRBJ2-1; 11 bases align to TRBD2. CDR1 SGHTA and CDR2 FQGNSA come from the germline V gene. J gave up 9 bases and V 3 bases, and 7 bases lay outside the gene matches. The CDR3 consists of 15 residues.

This clonotype was counted ten times or more. The chain uses TRBV12-3 or TRBV12-4 and TRBJ2-2; possible D gene TRBD2, 6 bases. This CDR3 has 15 residues. The ends were cut back, 3 bases at V and 6 bases at J, with 14 bases in the middle. The CDR3 spells CASSFGGASAGELFF. The CDR3 coding sequence is TGTGCCAGCAGTTTCGGCGGGGCTTCCGCCGGGGAGCTGTTTTTT.

Note on this clonotype: This may arise from a read error, as a much more abundant clone is one base away. The chain has TRBV25-1 and TRBJ2-6; 8 bases are a match to TRBD1. This CDR3 is 18 amino acids long. Germline trimming cut 8 bases from V and 0 bases from J; bases unmatched to any gene: 12. Germline V lookup: CDR1 MGHDK, CDR2 SYGVNS. The CDR3 loop is CASGALRTGNSGANVLTF. The CDR3 bases are TGTGCCAGCGGTGCCCTCCGGACAGGGAACTCTGGGGCCAACGTCCTGACTTTC.

This clonotype was observed many times. This chain joins TRBV10-3 and TRBJ1-6, with TRBD1 as a possible D gene (5 bases). The CDR3 is made up of 14 amino acids. Germline-derived CDR1 and CDR2 are ENHRY and SYGVKD. Trimming cost V 2 bases and J 8 bases, with 10 bases left between them. CDR3 in amino acids: CAISERGEDSPLHF. In DNA form, the CDR3 reads TGTGCCATCAGTGAGAGGGGTGAGGATTCACCCCTCCACTTT.

In its sample, this clonotype was seen a few times. This chain links TRBV4-2 with TRBJ2-6; D may correspond to TRBD1 or TRBD2 (7 bases each). The CDR3 is made up of 17 amino acids. Trimming shortened V by 5 bases and J by 2 bases, and 16 bases separated the two germline ends. Germline CDR1 and CDR2: LGHNA and YNFKEQ. CDR3 loop: CASSKAGTDTGANVLTF. CDR3 in DNA: TGTGCCAGCAGCAAAGCGGGGACAGACACTGGGGCCAACGTCCTGACTTTC.

This chain connects TRBV28 to TRBJ2-1; 12 bases map to TRBD2. The junction had 9 bases not matched to a gene; V was cut back by 4 bases and J by 8 bases. The CDR3 runs to 16 residues. Germline lookup yields CDR1 MDHEN and CDR2 SYDVKM. CDR3 sequence: CASSSLTSGRKDEQFF. CDR3 nucleotide sequence: TGTGCCAGCAGTTCCTTAACTAGCGGGAGGAAAGATGAGCAGTTCTTC.

The chain recombines TRBV28 with TRBJ2-5, with a tentative D call TRBD1 (5 bases). V shed 3 bases and J shed 5 bases, with 16 bases lying between them. The germline CDR1 and CDR2 sequences are MDHEN and SYDVKM. There are 15 residues in the CDR3. CDR3 nucleotides: TGTGCCAGCAGTTTTCAGGGCCAGGGCCAGGAGACCCAGTACTTC. Protein product: CASSFQGQGQETQYF.

Remarks on this clonotype: The likely explanation is a read error, given a far larger clone one base away. The conserved closing phenylalanine or tryptophan is absent in this CDR3, likely reflecting a read error. The genes are TRBV12-3 or TRBV12-4 and TRBJ2-2; unclear D gene. The CDR3 length is 13 residues. Trimming shortened V by 5 bases and J by 0 bases, and 4 bases separated the two germline ends. The chain's CDR3 is CASSPANTGELFL. Here the CDR3 DNA reads TGTGCCAGCAGTCCGGCGAACACCGGGGAGCTGTTTTTA.

This clonotype appeared many times. This chain joins TRBV7-9 and TRBJ2-1; 8 nucleotides match TRBD1. CDR3 length equals 17 residues. Germline V gene sequence: CDR1 SEHNR, CDR2 FQNEAQ (reference sequence). V lost 0 bases, J lost 7 bases, and 11 bases stayed unmatched. The CDR3 reads CASSLASRQGAYNEQFF. The CDR3 DNA reads TGTGCCAGCAGCTTAGCGAGTAGGCAGGGGGCGTATAATGAGCAGTTCTTC.

This clonotype has a count of ten or more. The chain is built from TRBV4-2 and TRBJ2-7; 8 bases line up with TRBD2. Germline CDR1 reads LGHNA; CDR2 reads YNFKEQ. CDR3 length: 14 amino acids. V was pared by 1 base and J by 4 bases, with 3 bases of the junction left unmatched. The DNA of the CDR3 is TGTGCCAGCAGCCAAGGTCGGGAGGGTTACGAGCAGTACTTC. Translated, it gives CASSQGREGYEQYF.

In the case of this clonotype: This may come from a read error, since a much larger clone is one base off. The conserved phenylalanine or tryptophan is not found at the CDR3 terminus, so this likely reflects a read error. The chain couples TRBV11-2 to TRBJ2-2; D not certain. V lost 3 bases and J lost 0, with 14 bases in between. This CDR3 has 17 amino acids. Germline V CDR1 and CDR2: SGHAT, FQNNGV. The CDR3 DNA reads TGTGCCAGCAGCTTTTTGGTCACTTATTCGAACACCGGGGAGCTGTTTTCT. Translation: CASSFLVTYSNTGELFS.

This clonotype was observed many times. The V and J genes are TRBV27 and TRBJ2-6, with unresolved D. V was trimmed by 3 bases and J by 3 bases, leaving 3 bases between them. This CDR3 is built from 13 residues. The germline V gene encodes CDR1 MNHEY and CDR2 SMNVEV (reference sequence). CDR3 coding DNA: TGTGCCAGCAGTTTGTTTGGGGCCAACGTCCTGACTTTC. Its protein is CASSLFGANVLTF.

The genes are TRBV18 and TRBJ2-3, with D perhaps TRBD1 (5 bases). The CDR3 runs to 14 residues. V was clipped by 4 bases and J by 2 bases, with 10 bases between them. Germline-derived CDR1 and CDR2 are KGHSH and LQKENI. CDR3: CASSRTTDTDTQYF. The CDR3, as DNA: TGTGCCAGCTCACGAACGACAGACACAGATACGCAGTATTTT.

The table lists this clonotype with many counts. The rearrangement joins TRBV6-2 or TRBV6-3 to TRBJ2-7, with D hard to call. Germline V gene data show CDR1 as MNHEY and CDR2 as SVGEGT. The CDR3 covers 13 residues. Trimming left V 5 bases short and J 7 bases short, with 15 bases between. The CDR3 region has the DNA TGTGCCAGCAGTAAAGGGTTCTCGGGTGAGCAGTACTTC. As protein: CASSKGFSGEQYF.

This clonotype was counted at least ten times. The chain joins TRBV10-3 to TRBJ2-1; D not resolved. The CDR3 has 13 amino acids. V dropped 0 bases and J dropped 10 bases, with 10 bases sitting between them. Germline V gene data show CDR1 as ENHRY and CDR2 as SYGVKD. This CDR3 is CAISESFEGEQFF. The CDR3, as DNA: TGTGCCATCAGTGAGTCATTCGAAGGCGAGCAGTTCTTC.

Of note for this clonotype: This may be a read error: a much more frequent sequence differs by one nucleotide. The rearrangement links TRBV6-1 to TRBJ2-3; possible D gene TRBD2, 6 bases. The CDR3 spans 15 residues. Germline CDR1 is MNHNS and CDR2 is SASEGT. The CDR3 DNA reads TGTGCCTGCAGTGAAGGACGGAGGGACACAGATACGCAGTATTTT. Translating gives CACSEGRRDTDTQYF.

The table lists this clonotype with many counts. J is TRBJ2-1 and V is TRBV27; D is unresolved. CDR1 is MNHEY and CDR2 is SMNVEV in the germline V gene (reference sequence). Trimming left V 3 bases short and J 9 bases short, with 12 bases between. This CDR3 is built from 13 residues. The CDR3 DNA reads TGTGCCAGCAGTTTCTCACGACTCGCTGAGCAGTTCTTC. It encodes CASSFSRLAEQFF.

This clonotype was detected ten times or more. This rearrangement joins TRBV27 to TRBJ1-6; 7 bases align to TRBD1. Germline lookup yields CDR1 MNHEY and CDR2 SMNVEV (reference sequence). There are 14 residues in the CDR3. The J segment lost 9 bases and the V segment lost 5 bases, leaving 7 bases of the junction unmatched. The CDR3 DNA follows: TGTGCCAGCAGTACAAGGACAGGTAGTTCACCCCTCCACTTT. This translates into CASSTRTGSSPLHF.